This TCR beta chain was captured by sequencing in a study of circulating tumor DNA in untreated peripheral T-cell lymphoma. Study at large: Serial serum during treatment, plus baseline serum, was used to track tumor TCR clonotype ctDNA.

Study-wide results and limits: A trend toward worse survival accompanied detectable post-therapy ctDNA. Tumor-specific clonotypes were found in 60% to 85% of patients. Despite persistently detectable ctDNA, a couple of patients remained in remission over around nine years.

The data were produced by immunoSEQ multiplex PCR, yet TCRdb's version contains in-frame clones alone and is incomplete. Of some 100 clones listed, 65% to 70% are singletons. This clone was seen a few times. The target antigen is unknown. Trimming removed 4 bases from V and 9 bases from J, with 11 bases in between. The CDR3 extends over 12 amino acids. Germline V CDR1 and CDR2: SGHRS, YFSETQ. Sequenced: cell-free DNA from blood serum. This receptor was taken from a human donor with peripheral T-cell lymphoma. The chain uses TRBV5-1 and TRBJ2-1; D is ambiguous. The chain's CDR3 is CASSVMVGEQFF. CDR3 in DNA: TGCGCCAGCAGCGTGATGGTGGGTGAGCAGTTCTTC.